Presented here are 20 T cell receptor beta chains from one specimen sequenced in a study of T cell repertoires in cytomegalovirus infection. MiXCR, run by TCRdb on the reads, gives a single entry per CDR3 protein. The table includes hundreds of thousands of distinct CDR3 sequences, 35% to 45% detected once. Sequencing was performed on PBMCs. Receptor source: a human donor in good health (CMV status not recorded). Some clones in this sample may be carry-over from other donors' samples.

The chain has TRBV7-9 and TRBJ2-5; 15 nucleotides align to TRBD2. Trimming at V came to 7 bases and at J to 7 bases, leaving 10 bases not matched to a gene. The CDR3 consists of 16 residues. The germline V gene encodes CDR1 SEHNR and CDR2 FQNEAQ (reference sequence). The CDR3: CASTLGLAGGLGTQYF. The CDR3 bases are TGTGCCAGCACCCTCGGACTAGCGGGAGGGTTGGGGACCCAGTACTTC.

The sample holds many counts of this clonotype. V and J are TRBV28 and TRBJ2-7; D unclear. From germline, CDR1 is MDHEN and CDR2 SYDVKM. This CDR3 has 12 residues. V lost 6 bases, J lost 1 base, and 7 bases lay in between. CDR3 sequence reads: CASSLGSYEQYF. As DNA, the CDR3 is TGTGCCAGCAGCTTAGGGTCCTACGAGCAGTACTTC.

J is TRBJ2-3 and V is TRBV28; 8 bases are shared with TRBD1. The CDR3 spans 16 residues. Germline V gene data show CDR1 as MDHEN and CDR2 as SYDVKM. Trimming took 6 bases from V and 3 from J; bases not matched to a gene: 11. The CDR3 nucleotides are TGTGCCAGCAGACCCCTCAGGGGGCGTAGGACAGATACGCAGTATTTT. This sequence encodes CASRPLRGRRTDTQYF. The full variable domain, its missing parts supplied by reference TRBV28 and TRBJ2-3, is DVKVTQSSRYLVKRTGEKVFLECVQDMDHENMFWYRQDPGLGLRLIYFSYDVKMKEKGDIPEGYSVSREKKERFSLILESASTNQTSMYLCASRPLRGRRTDTQYFGPGTRLTVL.

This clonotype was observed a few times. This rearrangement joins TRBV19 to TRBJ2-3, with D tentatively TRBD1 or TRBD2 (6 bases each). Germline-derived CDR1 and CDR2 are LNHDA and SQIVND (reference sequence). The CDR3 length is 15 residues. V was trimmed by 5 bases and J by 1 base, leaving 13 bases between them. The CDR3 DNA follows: TGTGCCAGTAGTTCGGAGGGGGGACGCACAGATACGCAGTATTTT. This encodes CASSSEGGRTDTQYF.

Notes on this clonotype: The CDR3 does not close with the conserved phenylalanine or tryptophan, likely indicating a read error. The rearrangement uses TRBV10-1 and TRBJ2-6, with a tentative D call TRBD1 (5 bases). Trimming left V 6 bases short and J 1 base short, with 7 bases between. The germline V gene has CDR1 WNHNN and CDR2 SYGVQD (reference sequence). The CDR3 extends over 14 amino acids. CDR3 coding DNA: TGCGCCAGCAGCTCAGGGTCTGGGGCCAACGTCCTGACTTTA. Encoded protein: CASSSGSGANVLTL.

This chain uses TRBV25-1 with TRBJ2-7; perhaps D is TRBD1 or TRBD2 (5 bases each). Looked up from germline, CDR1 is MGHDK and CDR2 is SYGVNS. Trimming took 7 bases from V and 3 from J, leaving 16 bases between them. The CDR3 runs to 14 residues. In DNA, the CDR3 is TGTGCCAGCACCCCCGTCGGGGCAATCTACGAGCAGTACTTC. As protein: CASTPVGAIYEQYF.

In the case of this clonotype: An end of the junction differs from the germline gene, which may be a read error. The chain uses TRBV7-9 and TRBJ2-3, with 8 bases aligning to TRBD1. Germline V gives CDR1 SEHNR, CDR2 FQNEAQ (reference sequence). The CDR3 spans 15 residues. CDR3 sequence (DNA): TGTGACAGCAGCTTCGGACAGGGAAGAACAGATACGCAGTATTTT. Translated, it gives CDSSFGQGRTDTQYF.

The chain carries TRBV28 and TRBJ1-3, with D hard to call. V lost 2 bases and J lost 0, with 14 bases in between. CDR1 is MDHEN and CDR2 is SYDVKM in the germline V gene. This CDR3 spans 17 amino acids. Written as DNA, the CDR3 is TGTGCCAGCAGTTTACCGACCCATACCCCCTCTGGAAACACCATATATTTT. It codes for CASSLPTHTPSGNTIYF.

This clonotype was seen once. CDR3 bases: TGCAGTGCTACCGACGGGGGGGCGTTTGACGAGCAGTACTTC. It yields the protein CSATDGGAFDEQYF. The rearrangement links TRBV20-1 to TRBJ2-7; TRBD2 matches at 8 bases. The V gene's germline CDR1 is DFQATT and CDR2 SNEGSKA (reference sequence). This CDR3 spans 14 amino acids. Trimming removed 4 bases from V and 5 bases from J; junction bases left unmatched: 10.

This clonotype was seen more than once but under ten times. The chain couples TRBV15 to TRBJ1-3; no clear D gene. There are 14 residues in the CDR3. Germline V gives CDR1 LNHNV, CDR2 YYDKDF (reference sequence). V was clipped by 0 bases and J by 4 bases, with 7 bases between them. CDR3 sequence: CATSRDWRGNTIYF. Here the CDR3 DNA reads TGTGCCACCAGCAGAGATTGGCGAGGAAACACCATATATTTT.

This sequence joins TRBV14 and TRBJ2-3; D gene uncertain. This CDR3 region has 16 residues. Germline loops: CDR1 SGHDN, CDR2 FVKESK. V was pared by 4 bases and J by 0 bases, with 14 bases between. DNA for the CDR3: TGTGCCAGCAGCCTCCCCTCCGCGGTGAGCACAGATACGCAGTATTTT. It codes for CASSLPSAVSTDTQYF.

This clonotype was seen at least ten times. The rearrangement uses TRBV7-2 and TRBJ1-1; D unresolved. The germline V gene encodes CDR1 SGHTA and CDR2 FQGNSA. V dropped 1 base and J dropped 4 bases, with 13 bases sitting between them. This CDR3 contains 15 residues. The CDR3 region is CASSLDRGAGTEAFF. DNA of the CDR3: TGTGCCAGCAGCTTAGACCGAGGAGCGGGCACTGAAGCTTTCTTT.

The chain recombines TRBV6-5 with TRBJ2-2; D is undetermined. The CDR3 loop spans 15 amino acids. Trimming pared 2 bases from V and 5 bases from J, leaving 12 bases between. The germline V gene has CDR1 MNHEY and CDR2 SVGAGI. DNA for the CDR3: TGTGCCAGCAGTTACGGGTTATCGGGTACCGGGGAGCTGTTTTTT. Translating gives CASSYGLSGTGELFF.

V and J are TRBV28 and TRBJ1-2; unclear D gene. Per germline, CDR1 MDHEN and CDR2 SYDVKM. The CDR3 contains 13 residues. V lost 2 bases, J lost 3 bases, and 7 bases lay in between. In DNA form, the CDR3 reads TGTGCCAGCAGTTTAGTCTCATACTATGGCTACACCTTC. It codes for CASSLVSYYGYTF.

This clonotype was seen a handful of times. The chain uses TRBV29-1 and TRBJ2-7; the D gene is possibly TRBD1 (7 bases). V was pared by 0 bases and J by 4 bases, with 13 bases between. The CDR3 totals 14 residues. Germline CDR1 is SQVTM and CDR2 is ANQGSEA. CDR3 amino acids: CSVEERGDSYEQYF. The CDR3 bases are TGCAGCGTTGAAGAAAGGGGGGACAGTTACGAGCAGTACTTC.

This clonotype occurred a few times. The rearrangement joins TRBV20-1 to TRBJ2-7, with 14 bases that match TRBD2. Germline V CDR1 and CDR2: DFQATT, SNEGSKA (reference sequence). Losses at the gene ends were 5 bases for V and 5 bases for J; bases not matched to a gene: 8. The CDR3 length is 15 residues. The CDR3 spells CSASGLAGVNNEQYF. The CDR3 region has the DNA TGCAGTGCTTCGGGACTAGCGGGAGTTAACAACGAGCAGTACTTC.

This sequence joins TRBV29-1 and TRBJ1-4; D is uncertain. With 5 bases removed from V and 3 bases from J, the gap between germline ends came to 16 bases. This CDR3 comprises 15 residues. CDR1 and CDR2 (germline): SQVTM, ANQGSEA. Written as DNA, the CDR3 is TGCAGCGTTTACCTTCGGACCGCCCCTAATGAAAAACTGTTTTTT. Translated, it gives CSVYLRTAPNEKLFF.

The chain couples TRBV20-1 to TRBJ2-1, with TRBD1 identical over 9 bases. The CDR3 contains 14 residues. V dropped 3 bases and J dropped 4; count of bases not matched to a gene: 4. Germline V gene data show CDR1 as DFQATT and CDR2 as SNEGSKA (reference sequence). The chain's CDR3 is CSASRGQGYNEQFF. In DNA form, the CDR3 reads TGCAGTGCTAGTAGAGGACAGGGGTACAATGAGCAGTTCTTC.

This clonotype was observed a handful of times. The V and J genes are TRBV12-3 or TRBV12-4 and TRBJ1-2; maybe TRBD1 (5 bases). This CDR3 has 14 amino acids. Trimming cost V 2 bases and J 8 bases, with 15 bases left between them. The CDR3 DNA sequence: TGTGCCAGCAGTTTAAGTGGAGGGACTGTGGGCTACACCTTC. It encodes CASSLSGGTVGYTF.

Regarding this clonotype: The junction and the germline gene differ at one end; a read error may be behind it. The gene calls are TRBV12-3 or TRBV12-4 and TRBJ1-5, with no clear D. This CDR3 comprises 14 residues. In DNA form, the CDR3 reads TGTGCCAGCAGTCCCCTCTATAGCAATCAGCCCCAGCTTTTT. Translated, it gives CASSPLYSNQPQLF.